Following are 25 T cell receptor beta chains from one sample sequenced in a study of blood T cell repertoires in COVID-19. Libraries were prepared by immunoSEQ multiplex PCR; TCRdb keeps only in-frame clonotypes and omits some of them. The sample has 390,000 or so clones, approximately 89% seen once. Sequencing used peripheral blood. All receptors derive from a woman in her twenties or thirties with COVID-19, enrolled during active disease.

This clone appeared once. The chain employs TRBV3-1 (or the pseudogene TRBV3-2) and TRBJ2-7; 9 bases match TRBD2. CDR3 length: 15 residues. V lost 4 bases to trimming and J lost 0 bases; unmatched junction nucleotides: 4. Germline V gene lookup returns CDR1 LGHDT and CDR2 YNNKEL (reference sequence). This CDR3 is CASSRLAGDSYEQYF. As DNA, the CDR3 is TGTGCCAGCAGCCGGTTAGCGGGAGACTCCTACGAGCAGTACTTC.

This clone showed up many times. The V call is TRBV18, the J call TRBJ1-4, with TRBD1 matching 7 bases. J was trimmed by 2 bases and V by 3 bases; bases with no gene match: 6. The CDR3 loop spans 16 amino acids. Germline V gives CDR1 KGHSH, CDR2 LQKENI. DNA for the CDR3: TGTGCCAGCTCACCCGCTAACAGGGGCACTAATGAAAAACTGTTTTTT. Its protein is CASSPANRGTNEKLFF. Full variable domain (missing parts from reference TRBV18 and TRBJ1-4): NAGVMQNPRHLVRRRGQEARLRCSPMKGHSHVYWYRQLPEEGLKFMVYLQKENIIDESGMPKERFSAEFPKEGPSILRIQQVVRGDSAAYFCASSPANRGTNEKLFFGSGTQLSVL.

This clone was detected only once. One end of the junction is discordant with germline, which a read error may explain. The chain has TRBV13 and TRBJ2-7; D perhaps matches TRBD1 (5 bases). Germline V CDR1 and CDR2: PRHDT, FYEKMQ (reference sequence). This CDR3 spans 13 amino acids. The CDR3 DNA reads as TGTGCCAGCAGACAGGTTGTCTCCAACGAGCAGTACTTC. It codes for CASRQVVSNEQYF.

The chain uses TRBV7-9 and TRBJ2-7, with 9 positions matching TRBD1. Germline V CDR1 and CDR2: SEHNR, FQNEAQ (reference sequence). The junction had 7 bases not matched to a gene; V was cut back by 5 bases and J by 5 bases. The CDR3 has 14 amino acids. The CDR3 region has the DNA TGTGCCAGCAGCCTATGGGACAGGGCCCACGAGCAGTACTTC. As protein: CASSLWDRAHEQYF.

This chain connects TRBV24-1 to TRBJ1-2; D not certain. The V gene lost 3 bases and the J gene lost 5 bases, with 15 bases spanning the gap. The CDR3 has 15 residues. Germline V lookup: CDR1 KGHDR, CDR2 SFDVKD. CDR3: CATSDPLRPFYGYTF. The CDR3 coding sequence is TGTGCCACCAGTGATCCACTTCGCCCATTTTATGGCTACACCTTC.

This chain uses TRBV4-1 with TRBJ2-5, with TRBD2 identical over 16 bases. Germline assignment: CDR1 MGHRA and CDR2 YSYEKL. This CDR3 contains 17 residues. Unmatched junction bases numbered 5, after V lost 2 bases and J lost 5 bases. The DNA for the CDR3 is TGCGCCAGCAGCCAATTGGGACTAGCGGGAGGGAAGGAGACCCAGTACTTC. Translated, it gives CASSQLGLAGGKETQYF.

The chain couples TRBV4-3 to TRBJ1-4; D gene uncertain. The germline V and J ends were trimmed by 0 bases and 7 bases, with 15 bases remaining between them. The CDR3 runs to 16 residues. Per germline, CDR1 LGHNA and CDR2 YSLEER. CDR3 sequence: CASSQEEGGGSEKLFF. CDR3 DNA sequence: TGCGCCAGCAGCCAAGAAGAGGGAGGTGGTAGTGAAAAACTGTTTTTT.

CDR3 sequence (DNA): TGTGCCAGCCGCCTCTTCAGGGATACGCAGTATTTT. It encodes CASRLFRDTQYF. The V and J genes are TRBV2 and TRBJ2-3; D remains unclear. Germline assignment: CDR1 SNHLY and CDR2 FYNNEI. This CDR3 has 12 amino acids. The V end was cut by 8 bases, the J end by 6 bases, with 12 bases between.

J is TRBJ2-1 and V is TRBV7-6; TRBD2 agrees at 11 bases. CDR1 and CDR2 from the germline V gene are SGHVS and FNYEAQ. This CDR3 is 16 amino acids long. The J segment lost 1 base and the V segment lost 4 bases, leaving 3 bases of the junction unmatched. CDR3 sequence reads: CASSYRTSGSYNEQFF. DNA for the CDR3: TGTGCCAGCAGCTACAGGACTAGCGGGTCCTACAATGAGCAGTTCTTC. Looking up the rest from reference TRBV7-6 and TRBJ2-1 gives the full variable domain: GAGVSQSPRYKVTKRGQDVALRCDPISGHVSLYWYRQALGQGPEFLTYFNYEAQQDKSGLPNDRFSAERPEGSISTLTIQRTEQRDSAMYRCASSYRTSGSYNEQFFGPGTRLTVL.

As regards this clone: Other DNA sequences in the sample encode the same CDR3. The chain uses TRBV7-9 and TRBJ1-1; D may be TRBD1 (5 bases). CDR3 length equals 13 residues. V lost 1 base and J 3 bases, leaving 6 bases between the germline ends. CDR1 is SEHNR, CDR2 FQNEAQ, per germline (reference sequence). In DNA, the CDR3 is TGTGCCAGCAGCTTAGGGGGGGACACTGAAGCTTTCTTT. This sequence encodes CASSLGGDTEAFF.

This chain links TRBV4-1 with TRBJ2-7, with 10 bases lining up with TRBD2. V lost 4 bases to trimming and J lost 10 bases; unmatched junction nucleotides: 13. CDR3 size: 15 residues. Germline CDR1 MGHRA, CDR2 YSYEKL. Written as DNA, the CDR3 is TGCGCCAGCAGCCGCGACTCCGGGACTAGCGAACCTCAGTACTTC. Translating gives CASSRDSGTSEPQYF.

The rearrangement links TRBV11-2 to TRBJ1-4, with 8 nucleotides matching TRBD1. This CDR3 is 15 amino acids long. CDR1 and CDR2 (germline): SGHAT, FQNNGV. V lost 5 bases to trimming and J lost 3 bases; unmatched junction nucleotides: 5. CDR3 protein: CASSDPDRANEKLFF. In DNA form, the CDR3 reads TGTGCCAGCAGCGATCCGGACAGGGCTAATGAAAAACTGTTTTTT.

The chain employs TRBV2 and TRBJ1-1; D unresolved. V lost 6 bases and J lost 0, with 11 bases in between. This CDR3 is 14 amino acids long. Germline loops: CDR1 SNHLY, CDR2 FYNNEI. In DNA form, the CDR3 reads TGTGCCAGCAGCCACCAGACACTGAACACTGAAGCTTTCTTT. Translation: CASSHQTLNTEAFF.

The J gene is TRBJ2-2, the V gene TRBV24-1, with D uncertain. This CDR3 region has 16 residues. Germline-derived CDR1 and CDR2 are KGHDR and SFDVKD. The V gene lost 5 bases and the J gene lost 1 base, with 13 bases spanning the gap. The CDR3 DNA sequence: TGTGCCACCAGTGCCCTACCTCCCCAGAACACCGGGGAGCTGTTTTTT. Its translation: CATSALPPQNTGELFF.

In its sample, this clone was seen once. CDR3 region: CASSLATVPPNTGELFF. As DNA, the CDR3 is TGTGCCAGCAGCTTAGCGACAGTACCTCCGAACACCGGGGAGCTGTTTTTT. This chain links TRBV7-2 with TRBJ2-2; D is possibly TRBD1 (5 bases). Trimming removed 0 bases at V and 0 bases at J, with 11 bases between. Germline-derived CDR1 and CDR2 are SGHTA and FQGNSA. The CDR3 runs to 17 residues.

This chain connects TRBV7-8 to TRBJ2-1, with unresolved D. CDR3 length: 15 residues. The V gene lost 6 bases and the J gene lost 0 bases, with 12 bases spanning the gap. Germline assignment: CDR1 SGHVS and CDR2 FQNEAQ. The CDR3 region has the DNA TGTGCCAGCAGGAAAATTATAGACTCCTACAATGAGCAGTTCTTC. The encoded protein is CASRKIIDSYNEQFF.

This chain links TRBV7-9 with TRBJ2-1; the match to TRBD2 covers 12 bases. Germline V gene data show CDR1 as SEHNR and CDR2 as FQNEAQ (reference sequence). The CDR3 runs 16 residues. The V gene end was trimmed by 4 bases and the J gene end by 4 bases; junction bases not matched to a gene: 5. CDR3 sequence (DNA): TGTGCCAGCAGCTCGACTAGCGGGAGTACTTACAATGAGCAGTTCTTC. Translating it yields CASSSTSGSTYNEQFF.

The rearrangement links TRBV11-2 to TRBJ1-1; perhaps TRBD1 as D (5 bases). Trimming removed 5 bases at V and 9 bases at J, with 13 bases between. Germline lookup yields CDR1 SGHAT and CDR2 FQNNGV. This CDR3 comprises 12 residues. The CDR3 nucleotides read TGTGCCAGCAGCCGGACACCGGGCCAAGCTTTCTTT. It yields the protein CASSRTPGQAFF. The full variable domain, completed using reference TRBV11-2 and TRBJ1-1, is EAGVAQSPRYKIIEKRQSVAFWCNPISGHATLYWYQQILGQGPKLLIQFQNNGVVDDSQLPKDRFSAERLKGVDSTLKIQPAKLEDSAVYLCASSRTPGQAFFGQGTRLTVV.

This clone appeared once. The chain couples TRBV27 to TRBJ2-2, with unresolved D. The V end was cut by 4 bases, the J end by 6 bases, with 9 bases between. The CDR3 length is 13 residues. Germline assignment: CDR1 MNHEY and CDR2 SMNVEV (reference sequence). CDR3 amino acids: CASSWQWSGELFF. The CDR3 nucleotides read TGTGCCAGCAGTTGGCAATGGTCCGGGGAGCTGTTTTTT.

CDR3 coding DNA: TGTGCCAGCAGCCGCGCTAGCGGAGCTTACGAGCAGTACTTC. The encoded protein is CASSRASGAYEQYF. V usage is TRBV3-1 (or the pseudogene TRBV3-2) and J usage is TRBJ2-7; 7 bases are shared with TRBD2. CDR3 length: 14 amino acids. J gave up 4 bases and V 4 bases, and 7 bases lay outside the gene matches. Germline V gene lookup returns CDR1 LGHDT and CDR2 YNNKEL (reference sequence).

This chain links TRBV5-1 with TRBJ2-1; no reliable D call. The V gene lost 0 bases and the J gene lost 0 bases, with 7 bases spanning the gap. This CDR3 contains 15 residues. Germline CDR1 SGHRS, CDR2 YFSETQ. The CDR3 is CASSLGHSSYNEQFF. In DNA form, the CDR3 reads TGCGCCAGCAGCTTGGGGCACAGCTCCTACAATGAGCAGTTCTTC.

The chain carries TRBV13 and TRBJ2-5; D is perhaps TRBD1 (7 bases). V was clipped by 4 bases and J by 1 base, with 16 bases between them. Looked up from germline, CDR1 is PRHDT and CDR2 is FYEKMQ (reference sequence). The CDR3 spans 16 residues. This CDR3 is CASSSSEGAAQETQYF. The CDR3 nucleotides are TGTGCCAGCAGCTCTTCGGAGGGGGCGGCCCAAGAGACCCAGTACTTC.

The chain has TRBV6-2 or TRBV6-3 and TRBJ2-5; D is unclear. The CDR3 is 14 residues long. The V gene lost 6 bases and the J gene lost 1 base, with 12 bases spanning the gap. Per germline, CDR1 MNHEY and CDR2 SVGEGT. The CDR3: CASSRAPGQETQYF. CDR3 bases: TGTGCCAGCAGCCGCGCACCCGGCCAAGAGACCCAGTACTTC.

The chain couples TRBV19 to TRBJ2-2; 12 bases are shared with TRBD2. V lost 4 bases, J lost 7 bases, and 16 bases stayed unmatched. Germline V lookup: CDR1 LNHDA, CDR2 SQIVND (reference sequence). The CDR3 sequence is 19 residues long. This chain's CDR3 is CASSTPPLAGGGGGGELFF. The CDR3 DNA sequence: TGTGCCAGTAGTACCCCCCCACTAGCGGGAGGAGGGGGAGGCGGGGAGCTGTTTTTT.

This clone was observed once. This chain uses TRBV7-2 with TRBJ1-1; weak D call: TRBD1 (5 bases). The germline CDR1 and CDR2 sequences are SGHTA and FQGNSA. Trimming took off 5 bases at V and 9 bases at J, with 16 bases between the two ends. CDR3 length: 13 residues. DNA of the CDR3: TGTGCCAGCAGCCCCTTTGGGGGACTTCAAGCTTTCTTT. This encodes CASSPFGGLQAFF.